The rows below give T cell receptor beta chains drawn from one sample of a study of T cells in Graves' hyperthyroidism and ophthalmopathy. TCRdb processed the multiplex PCR reads anew with MiXCR; each CDR3 protein has one entry. The sample comprises about 600,000 distinct CDR3 sequences, approximately 15% of which are singletons, and roughly 3.5% rests with the top ten. Sample: blood. The source is a woman between 40 and 50 years old with Graves' ophthalmopathy. The CDR3 runs from the conserved cysteine through the conserved F or W. The D gene is left open where the match is weak. Only part of the rows carry a size: once, few, many, or a class if the clone is expanded.

>TRBV6-1|NA|TRBJ2-1|many
TGTGCCAGCAGTGAAGCTGGCAGGGAGCCCTACAATGAGCAGTTCTTC
CASSEAGREPYNEQFF
>TRBV7-8|NA|TRBJ1-5|NA
TGTGCCAGCAGCCCCTACACAGGGTTCGACAATCAGCCCCAGCATTTT
CASSPYTGFDNQPQHF
>TRBV12-5|NA|TRBJ2-5|many
TGTGCTAGTGGTACCTCCGGGACCCAAGAGACCCAGTACTTC
CASGTSGTQETQYF
>TRBV6-1|TRBD1|TRBJ1-1|many
TGTGCCAGCAGTCACTCGGACAGGGGGGTGACTGAAGCTTTCTTT
CASSHSDRGVTEAFF
>TRBV3-1|NA|TRBJ2-1|many
TGTGCCAGCAGCCAAGTTAGTTTCGAGCAGTTCTTC
CASSQVSFEQFF
>TRBV3-1|NA|TRBJ2-7|many
TGTGCCAGCAGCCAACGAGGGACAAGCTACGAGCAGTACTTC
CASSQRGTSYEQYF
>TRBV12-3/TRBV12-4|NA|TRBJ1-1|many
TGTGCCAGCAGTTGGGGTACCACTGAAGCTTTCTTT
CASSWGTTEAFF
>TRBV27|TRBD1|TRBJ2-7|few
TGTGCCAGCAGTCCCTGGGGACAGGGGGCGGACGAGCAGTACTTC
CASSPWGQGADEQYF
>TRBV11-2|TRBD1|TRBJ2-5|many
TGTGCCAGCAGCTTGAGCCGGACAGGAGAGACCCAGTACTTC
CASSLSRTGETQYF
>TRBV30|NA|TRBJ2-7|once
TGTGCCTGGAGGACTAGGGACCGCTACGAGCAGTACTTC
CAWRTRDRYEQYF
>TRBV11-2|TRBD1|TRBJ2-2|many
TGTGCCAGCAGCTTAGTGGTCTGGCAGGGGGCGTTCCGAAACACCGGGGAGCTGTTTTTT
CASSLVVWQGAFRNTGELFF